The 20 T cell receptor beta chains in this list originate from one sample, sequenced in a study of blood T cell repertoires in COVID-19. The protocol was immunoSEQ multiplex PCR, while the TCRdb copy is restricted to in-frame clones and leaves out a portion. The sample has approximately 150,000 clones, about four fifths seen once. Sequenced: peripheral blood. Receptor source: an older man with active or convalescent COVID-19.

In its sample, this clone was seen once. The chain joins TRBV28 to TRBJ2-1; 11 positions match TRBD2. In germline, CDR1 is MDHEN, CDR2 SYDVKM. The CDR3 covers 17 residues. V dropped 1 base and J dropped 7; count of bases not matched to a gene: 9. This CDR3 is CASSLSLAGGPKNEQFF. Written as DNA, the CDR3 is TGTGCCAGCAGTTTATCATTAGCGGGAGGGCCGAAGAATGAGCAGTTCTTC.

The chain joins TRBV7-2 to TRBJ1-1, with a possible D match to TRBD1 (5 bases). CDR3 length equals 14 residues. Germline V gene sequence: CDR1 SGHTA, CDR2 FQGNSA. Deletions cut 2 bases from V and 1 base from J, with 8 bases between. CDR3 nucleotides: TGTGCCAGCAGCTTACAGGGAGGGAACACTGAAGCTTTCTTT. Its translation: CASSLQGGNTEAFF. The full variable domain, in which reference TRBV7-2 and TRBJ1-1 provide the parts outside the CDR3, is GAGVSQSPSNKVTEKGKDVELRCDPISGHTALYWYRQSLGQGLEFLIYFQGNSAPDKSGLPSDRFSAERTGGSVSTLTIQRTQQEDSAVYLCASSLQGGNTEAFFGQGTRLTVV.

The chain couples TRBV10-3 to TRBJ2-7; 8 bases align to TRBD1. The V and J ends lost 5 bases and 7 bases, in that order; junction bases with no gene match: 7. Looked up from germline, CDR1 is ENHRY and CDR2 is SYGVKD. The length of the CDR3 is 13 residues. In DNA, the CDR3 is TGTGCCATCAGTATTCAGGGGGCGAGGGAGCAGTACTTC. Its protein is CAISIQGAREQYF.

The rearrangement joins TRBV2 to TRBJ1-2; TRBD1 agrees at 11 bases. Germline CDR1 and CDR2: SNHLY and FYNNEI. Trimming removed 6 bases from V and 0 bases from J; junction bases left unmatched: 3. This CDR3 spans 15 amino acids. CDR3 DNA: TGTGCCAGCAGGACGGGACAGGGGGCTAACTATGGCTACACCTTC. This codes for CASRTGQGANYGYTF. Full variable domain (outside the CDR3, taken from reference TRBV2 and TRBJ1-2): EPEVTQTPSHQVTQMGQEVILRCVPISNHLYFYWYRQILGQKVEFLVSFYNNEISEKSEIFDDQFSVERPDGSNFTLKIRSTKLEDSAMYFCASRTGQGANYGYTFGSGTRLTVV.

V and J are TRBV11-2 and TRBJ2-7; 8 nucleotides line up with TRBD2. This CDR3 spans 15 amino acids. Germline V gene data show CDR1 as SGHAT and CDR2 as FQNNGV. V was clipped by 5 bases and J by 2 bases; unmatched bases: 8. CDR3 DNA: TGTGCCAGCAGCGGACCGGGAGGGGCCGCCTACGAGCAGTACTTC. This encodes CASSGPGGAAYEQYF.

This clone occurred once. The V and J genes are TRBV7-9 and TRBJ2-1; 8 bases line up with TRBD2. The CDR3 consists of 14 residues. Losses at the gene ends were 4 bases for V and 8 bases for J; bases not matched to a gene: 7. Germline V lookup: CDR1 SEHNR, CDR2 FQNEAQ (reference sequence). The CDR3 here is CASSSGLAVHEQFF. Here the CDR3 DNA reads TGTGCCAGCAGCTCAGGACTAGCTGTCCATGAGCAGTTCTTC.

A word on this clone: In the same sample, other DNA sequences code for this CDR3. The J gene is TRBJ2-7, the V gene TRBV3-1 (or the pseudogene TRBV3-2); tentative D call: TRBD1 (6 bases). V lost 0 bases, J lost 3 bases, and 9 bases lay in between. Germline V gene sequence: CDR1 LGHDT, CDR2 YNNKEL (reference sequence). The CDR3 totals 14 residues. The CDR3 coding sequence is TGTGCCAGCAGCCAAGATGGACAGAGCTACGAGCAGTACTTC. This translates into CASSQDGQSYEQYF.

This chain links TRBV7-2 with TRBJ1-5; D is unclear. The CDR3 consists of 13 residues. Germline V gives CDR1 SGHTA, CDR2 FQGNSA. V was trimmed by 5 bases and J by 1 base, leaving 6 bases between them. The CDR3 DNA reads as TGTGCCAGCAGCACATCGAGCAATCAGCCCCAGCATTTT. Translation: CASSTSSNQPQHF. Full variable domain (remainder filled in from reference TRBV7-2 and TRBJ1-5): GAGVSQSPSNKVTEKGKDVELRCDPISGHTALYWYRQSLGQGLEFLIYFQGNSAPDKSGLPSDRFSAERTGGSVSTLTIQRTQQEDSAVYLCASSTSSNQPQHFGDGTRLSIL.

In this sample, this clone turned up once. This chain connects TRBV15 to TRBJ2-1; D is ambiguous. This CDR3 spans 11 amino acids. CDR1 is LNHNV, CDR2 YYDKDF, per germline (reference sequence). V shed 2 bases and J shed 8 bases, with 4 bases lying between them. CDR3 nucleotide sequence: TGTGCCACCAGCAGATCCTATGAGCAGTTCTTC. Encoded protein: CATSRSYEQFF.

The rearrangement links TRBV7-9 to TRBJ2-7, with 7 positions matching TRBD1. V dropped 3 bases and J dropped 0; count of bases not matched to a gene: 5. There are 15 residues in the CDR3. Germline CDR1 reads SEHNR; CDR2 reads FQNEAQ (reference sequence). Here the CDR3 DNA reads TGTGCCAGCAGCTTCCAGGGACAGATCTCCTACGAGCAGTACTTC. Its translation is CASSFQGQISYEQYF.

The gene calls are TRBV5-1 and TRBJ2-7; TRBD2 matches 10 bases. Trimming took 6 bases from V and 7 from J; bases not matched to a gene: 10. The germline V gene has CDR1 SGHRS and CDR2 YFSETQ. The CDR3 runs to 14 residues. The CDR3 nucleotides are TGCGCCAGCACCCTCGGGACTAGCGAAGGGGAGCAGTACTTC. Amino acids: CASTLGTSEGEQYF.

This chain connects TRBV7-2 to TRBJ2-5, with 9 bases aligning to TRBD1. With 1 base clipped from V and 3 bases from J, the junction kept 3 bases outside the gene matches. The CDR3 is made up of 15 amino acids. CDR1 SGHTA and CDR2 FQGNSA come from the germline V gene. The CDR3 reads CASSLGTGAKETQYF. The CDR3 nucleotides are TGTGCCAGCAGCTTAGGGACAGGGGCCAAAGAGACCCAGTACTTC.

The chain combines TRBV11-2 with TRBJ1-6; 9 nucleotides agree with TRBD1. The germline gives CDR1 SGHAT, CDR2 FQNNGV. J gave up 10 bases and V 4 bases, and 17 bases lay outside the gene matches. CDR3 length: 18 amino acids. CDR3 bases: TGTGCCAGCAGCTCGTTTTTTACAGGGGGCCGCGGTAGGTCACCCCTCCACTTT. It is translated as CASSSFFTGGRGRSPLHF. The complete variable domain, with remaining parts taken from reference TRBV11-2 and TRBJ1-6, reads EAGVAQSPRYKIIEKRQSVAFWCNPISGHATLYWYQQILGQGPKLLIQFQNNGVVDDSQLPKDRFSAERLKGVDSTLKIQPAKLEDSAVYLCASSSFFTGGRGRSPLHFGNGTRLTVT.

This clone was observed many times. CDR3: CASSLGTSGTGELFF. DNA of the CDR3: TGCGCCAGCAGCTTGGGGACTAGCGGCACCGGGGAGCTGTTTTTT. V is TRBV5-1 and J is TRBJ2-2, with 10 bases matching TRBD2. The CDR3 spans 15 residues. Germline V lookup: CDR1 SGHRS, CDR2 YFSETQ. V trimming: 0 bases; J trimming: 4 bases; junction bases outside the gene matches: 0.

The CDR3 coding sequence is TGCGCCAGCAGCTTGGAGGTTGGACAGGGGGCGCGAGAGCAGTACTTC. Translation gives CASSLEVGQGAREQYF. The rearrangement uses TRBV5-1 and TRBJ2-7; 11 nucleotides align to TRBD1. Germline V gene data show CDR1 as SGHRS and CDR2 as YFSETQ. Trimming at V came to 0 bases and at J to 7 bases, leaving 9 bases not matched to a gene. This CDR3 is 16 amino acids long.

In this sample, this clone turned up once. The chain is built from TRBV5-4 and TRBJ1-1, with D tentatively TRBD1 (5 bases). This CDR3 has 14 residues. The V gene's germline CDR1 is SGHNT and CDR2 YYREEE (reference sequence). Trimming left V 5 bases short and J 2 bases short, with 13 bases between. CDR3 sequence (DNA): TGTGCCAGCAGGTATACGGGGGTAAACACTGAAGCTTTCTTT. It yields the protein CASRYTGVNTEAFF.

This sequence joins TRBV18 and TRBJ2-5, with TRBD1 as a possible D gene (6 bases). Germline V lookup: CDR1 KGHSH, CDR2 LQKENI. The V gene lost 3 bases and the J gene lost 5 bases, with 16 bases spanning the gap. The CDR3 spans 15 residues. The CDR3 bases are TGTGCCAGCTCACCTGAAGGGACAAAATCGGAGACCCAGTACTTC. Translation: CASSPEGTKSETQYF.

The chain combines TRBV7-2 with TRBJ2-3, with 7 bases identical to TRBD1. The ends lost 6 bases at V and 2 bases at J; junction bases unmatched: 5. This CDR3 has 14 amino acids. Germline V gene lookup returns CDR1 SGHTA and CDR2 FQGNSA. CDR3 sequence: CASSFDRATDTQYF. CDR3 coding DNA: TGTGCCAGCAGTTTTGACAGGGCCACAGATACGCAGTATTTT.

The genes are TRBV11-2 and TRBJ2-2, with a weak D call TRBD2 (5 bases). The germline gives CDR1 SGHAT, CDR2 FQNNGV. The V end was cut by 5 bases, the J end by 2 bases, with 18 bases between. The CDR3 length is 17 residues. CDR3 coding DNA: TGTGCCAGCAGCCCGTCAGCGGATTTTAGAAACACCGGGGAGCTGTTTTTT. Its protein product is CASSPSADFRNTGELFF.

This clone came up a few times. The genes are TRBV27 and TRBJ2-7, with a weak D call TRBD1 (6 bases). The V and J ends lost 5 bases and 6 bases respectively, with 11 bases between them. The CDR3 sequence is 12 residues long. Germline assignment: CDR1 MNHEY and CDR2 SMNVEV (reference sequence). CDR3 DNA: TGTGCCAGCAGTACAGGGCCCGGCGAGCAGTACTTC. It yields the protein CASSTGPGEQYF.